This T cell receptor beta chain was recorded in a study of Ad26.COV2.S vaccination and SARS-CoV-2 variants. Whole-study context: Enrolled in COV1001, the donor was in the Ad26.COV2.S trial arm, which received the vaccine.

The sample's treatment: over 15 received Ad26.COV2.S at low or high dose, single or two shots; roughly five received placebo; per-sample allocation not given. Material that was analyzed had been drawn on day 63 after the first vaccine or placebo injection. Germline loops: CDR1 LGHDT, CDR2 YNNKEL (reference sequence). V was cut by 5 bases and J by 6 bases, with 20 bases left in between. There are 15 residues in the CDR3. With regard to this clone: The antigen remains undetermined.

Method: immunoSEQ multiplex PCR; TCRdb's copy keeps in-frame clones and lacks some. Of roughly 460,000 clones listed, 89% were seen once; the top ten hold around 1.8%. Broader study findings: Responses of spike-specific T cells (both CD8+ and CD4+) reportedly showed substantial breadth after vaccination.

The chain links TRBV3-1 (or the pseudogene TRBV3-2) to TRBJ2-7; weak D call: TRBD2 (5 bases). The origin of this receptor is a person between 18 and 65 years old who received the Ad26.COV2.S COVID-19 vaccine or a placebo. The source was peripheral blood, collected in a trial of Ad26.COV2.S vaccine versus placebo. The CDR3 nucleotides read TGTGCCAGCAGCGCGCGCGGGTCGGGCGATGGCGAGCAGTACTTC. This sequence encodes CASSARGSGDGEQYF.